These 24 T cell receptor beta chains were sequenced from one sample in a study of Ad26.COV2.S vaccination and SARS-CoV-2 variants. The assay was immunoSEQ multiplex PCR, and TCRdb's table has in-frame clones only and misses some. The sample holds more than 300,000 clones, around 83% seen once. Treatment noted: some 19 received Ad26.COV2.S at low or high dose, single or two shots; about 5 received placebo; per-sample allocation not given. Following the first vaccine or placebo injection, samples were taken on day 63. The sequenced sample was peripheral blood, obtained in a trial of Ad26.COV2.S vaccine versus placebo. These receptors all stem from a person between 18 and 60 years old who received the Ad26.COV2.S COVID-19 vaccine or a placebo.

The rearrangement uses TRBV7-8 and TRBJ1-1; D perhaps matches TRBD1 (5 bases). The CDR3 extends over 17 amino acids. The V gene lost 5 bases and the J gene lost 1 base, with 20 bases spanning the gap. CDR1 and CDR2 (germline): SGHVS, FQNEAQ. The DNA of the CDR3 is TGTGCCAGCAGCGATAGACGTCCACTAAGGGGGAACACTGAAGCTTTCTTT. Translated, it gives CASSDRRPLRGNTEAFF.

The genes are TRBV30 and TRBJ2-6; 7 positions match TRBD1. Germline CDR1 is GTSNPN and CDR2 is SVGIG (reference sequence). V was clipped by 3 bases and J by 0 bases; unmatched bases: 11. CDR3 length: 18 residues. The CDR3 nucleotides read TGTGCCTGGAGCATCCCGGGACAGTCCATCTCTGGGGCCAACGTCCTGACTTTC. Amino acids: CAWSIPGQSISGANVLTF.

This chain links TRBV3-1 (or the pseudogene TRBV3-2) with TRBJ1-3; no clear D. CDR3 size: 13 residues. CDR1 LGHDT and CDR2 YNNKEL come from the germline V gene (reference sequence). V was clipped by 3 bases and J by 2 bases, with 5 bases between them. CDR3: CASSQVTGNTIYF. DNA of the CDR3: TGTGCCAGCAGCCAGGTAACTGGAAACACCATATATTTT.

In this sample, this clone turned up once. The chain links TRBV12-3 or TRBV12-4 to TRBJ2-3, with TRBD2 as a possible D gene (5 bases). CDR3 length: 13 amino acids. Trimming stripped 3 bases from V and 2 bases from J, with 6 bases between. The CDR3 loop reads CASSFRDTDTQYF. CDR3 nucleotide sequence: TGTGCCAGCAGTTTCCGGGACACAGATACGCAGTATTTT.

The rearrangement uses TRBV10-3 and TRBJ2-7; 10 positions match TRBD1. The V segment lost 2 bases and the J segment 5 bases; nucleotides outside the gene matches: 6. From germline, CDR1 is ENHRY and CDR2 SYGVKD. There are 15 residues in the CDR3. The CDR3 DNA reads as TGTGCCATCAGTGAGGGGGACAGGGGCGGTAACGAGCAGTACTTC. Translation gives CAISEGDRGGNEQYF.

J is TRBJ1-1 and V is TRBV3-1 (or the pseudogene TRBV3-2); no definite D call. Germline V CDR1 and CDR2: LGHDT, YNNKEL (reference sequence). V lost 0 bases and J 8 bases, leaving 10 bases between the germline ends. CDR3 size: 13 residues. The chain's CDR3 is CASSQEKASEAFF. CDR3 DNA: TGTGCCAGCAGCCAAGAAAAAGCCAGCGAAGCTTTCTTT.

V usage is TRBV5-1 and J usage is TRBJ2-3; 7 nucleotides line up with TRBD2. CDR1 is SGHRS and CDR2 is YFSETQ in the germline V gene. The CDR3 has 15 residues. Trimming at V came to 6 bases and at J to 2 bases, leaving 9 bases not matched to a gene. DNA of the CDR3: TGCGCCAGCACCCTTGGGGGGGTGGCCACAGATACGCAGTATTTT. This sequence encodes CASTLGGVATDTQYF.

The V call is TRBV10-3, the J call TRBJ1-5; D perhaps matches TRBD1 (5 bases). Trimming stripped 4 bases from V and 4 bases from J, with 8 bases between. CDR3 length equals 13 residues. Per the germline V gene, CDR1 is ENHRY and CDR2 is SYGVKD. Here the CDR3 reads CAISGGENQPQHF. In nucleotides, the CDR3 is TGTGCCATCAGTGGGGGGGAAAATCAGCCCCAGCATTTT.

V is TRBV7-2 and J is TRBJ2-7; D remains ambiguous. The ends were cut back, 0 bases at V and 2 bases at J, with 8 bases in the middle. The CDR3 covers 14 residues. CDR1 and CDR2 (germline): SGHTA, FQGNSA. The CDR3 sequence is CASSLAWQTYEQYF. In nucleotides, the CDR3 is TGTGCCAGCAGCTTAGCCTGGCAGACCTACGAGCAGTACTTC. The variable domain in full, completed from reference TRBV7-2 and TRBJ2-7, reads GAGVSQSPSNKVTEKGKDVELRCDPISGHTALYWYRQSLGQGLEFLIYFQGNSAPDKSGLPSDRFSAERTGGSVSTLTIQRTQQEDSAVYLCASSLAWQTYEQYFGPGTRLTVT.

The chain uses TRBV5-1 and TRBJ2-5, with TRBD2 identical over 8 bases. Per germline, CDR1 SGHRS and CDR2 YFSETQ. The J segment lost 2 bases and the V segment lost 4 bases, leaving 7 bases of the junction unmatched. The CDR3 has 15 residues. CDR3 nucleotides: TGCGCCAGCAGCCGCCGGGCGGGGGGACAAGAGACCCAGTACTTC. Translating it yields CASSRRAGGQETQYF.

J is TRBJ2-1 and V is TRBV7-9; the match to TRBD2 covers 11 bases. The CDR3 sequence is 15 residues long. With V trimmed by 5 bases and J by 7 bases, 7 bases remained unmatched. Germline CDR1 is SEHNR and CDR2 is FQNEAQ (reference sequence). CDR3 residues: CASSHSGGAKNEQFF. The DNA for the CDR3 is TGTGCCAGCAGCCATAGCGGGGGGGCAAAAAATGAGCAGTTCTTC.

J is TRBJ1-3 and V is TRBV5-6; a possible D gene is TRBD1 (6 bases). CDR1 is SGHDT, CDR2 YYEEEE, per germline. The CDR3 extends over 16 amino acids. Trimming removed 0 bases from V and 0 bases from J, with 10 bases in between. The CDR3 DNA reads TGTGCCAGCAGCTTGGTAGGACAGAACTCTGGAAACACCATATATTTT. It codes for CASSLVGQNSGNTIYF.

This clone is a singleton in its sample. This chain links TRBV7-6 with TRBJ1-6; TRBD1 matches at 10 bases. Germline V gene sequence: CDR1 SGHVS, CDR2 FNYEAQ. J gave up 4 bases and V 5 bases, and 5 bases lay outside the gene matches. The CDR3 extends over 16 amino acids. In nucleotides, the CDR3 is TGTGCCAGCAGCCCCCGGACAGGGGGGTATAATTCACCCCTCCACTTT. Amino acid sequence: CASSPRTGGYNSPLHF.

The chain couples TRBV20-1 to TRBJ2-1; 9 bases fit TRBD2. There are 14 residues in the CDR3. J was trimmed by 6 bases and V by 3 bases; bases with no gene match: 6. CDR1 and CDR2 (germline): DFQATT, SNEGSKA (reference sequence). The chain's CDR3 is CSASRGGDPNEQFF. The CDR3 bases are TGCAGTGCTAGTCGCGGGGGGGATCCCAATGAGCAGTTCTTC.

This rearrangement joins TRBV10-3 to TRBJ2-3; the D is unclear. Trimming left V 4 bases short and J 2 bases short, with 7 bases between. The CDR3 contains 13 residues. Germline V gives CDR1 ENHRY, CDR2 SYGVKD. The CDR3, as DNA: TGTGCCATCAGTGGGGCAGACACAGATACGCAGTATTTT. Amino acid sequence: CAISGADTDTQYF.

This clone has only one observation. The chain uses TRBV9 and TRBJ1-1, with 12 bases aligning to TRBD1. Germline V gene data show CDR1 as SGDLS and CDR2 as YYNGEE. The V segment lost 0 bases and the J segment 4 bases; nucleotides outside the gene matches: 4. CDR3 size: 16 residues. DNA for the CDR3: TGTGCCAGCAGCGTAGGGGGACAGGGGGCGCGCACTGAAGCTTTCTTT. Encoded protein: CASSVGGQGARTEAFF.

The V and J genes are TRBV6-1 and TRBJ1-4, with D tentatively TRBD1 (5 bases). This CDR3 is built from 13 residues. CDR1 and CDR2 (germline): MNHNS, SASEGT. The ends were cut back, 1 base at V and 7 bases at J, with 7 bases in the middle. The CDR3 region is CASSEVGGEKLFF. CDR3 coding DNA: TGTGCCAGCAGTGAAGTTGGGGGTGAAAAACTGTTTTTT.

V is TRBV5-4 and J is TRBJ2-5; 7 bases fit TRBD2. Trimming at V came to 3 bases and at J to 1 base, leaving 6 bases not matched to a gene. The CDR3 is made up of 15 amino acids. Germline V lookup: CDR1 SGHNT, CDR2 YYREEE (reference sequence). The CDR3 reads CASSYGPGGQETQYF. CDR3 DNA sequence: TGTGCCAGCAGCTATGGGCCGGGGGGCCAAGAGACCCAGTACTTC.

The rearrangement joins TRBV6-5 to TRBJ2-3, with 11 bases aligning to TRBD2. The germline CDR1 and CDR2 sequences are MNHEY and SVGAGI. CDR3 length: 15 amino acids. V shed 8 bases, J shed 0 bases, and the junction held 4 bases outside the gene matches. The CDR3 reads CASLSGGASTDTQYF. The DNA of the CDR3 is TGTGCCAGCCTTAGCGGGGGGGCCAGCACAGATACGCAGTATTTT.

The chain has TRBV7-2 and TRBJ2-3, with TRBD2 matching over 8 bases. Germline V gene data show CDR1 as SGHTA and CDR2 as FQGNSA. This CDR3 has 18 amino acids. V was clipped by 0 bases and J by 3 bases; unmatched bases: 11. CDR3 sequence reads: CASSLAFERGPRTDTQYF. The CDR3 DNA reads as TGTGCCAGCAGCTTAGCGTTCGAGCGGGGGCCCCGAACAGATACGCAGTATTTT.

The chain combines TRBV7-6 with TRBJ2-1, with TRBD2 as a possible D gene (6 bases). V gave up 1 base and J gave up 5 bases, with 27 bases separating them. Germline-derived CDR1 and CDR2 are SGHVS and FNYEAQ. The length of the CDR3 is 20 residues. Here the CDR3 reads CASSLGGWVSGGKANNEQFF. CDR3 coding DNA: TGTGCCAGCAGCTTAGGGGGGTGGGTCTCCGGCGGGAAAGCAAACAATGAGCAGTTCTTC.

This rearrangement joins TRBV7-8 to TRBJ1-2; D remains unclear. V lost 1 base and J lost 7, with 19 bases in between. Germline lookup yields CDR1 SGHVS and CDR2 FQNEAQ. This CDR3 comprises 16 residues. DNA of the CDR3: TGTGCCAGCAGCTTAGAAGACCAAACCGGGCCGGTTGGCTACACCTTC. Translation: CASSLEDQTGPVGYTF.

This rearrangement joins TRBV6-4 to TRBJ1-2; D not certain. The CDR3 runs to 13 residues. The V end lost 5 bases, the J end lost 4 bases, and 11 bases lay between the germline ends. Germline V gives CDR1 MRHNA, CDR2 SNTAGT. The CDR3 DNA is TGTGCCAGCAGTTACGGAGTCGGCTATGGCTACACCTTC. It codes for CASSYGVGYGYTF.

In its sample, this clone was seen once. This chain joins TRBV5-4 and TRBJ2-5; tentative D call: TRBD2 (6 bases). The V gene's germline CDR1 is SGHNT and CDR2 YYREEE (reference sequence). The CDR3 sequence is 17 residues long. V was pared by 0 bases and J by 2 bases, with 17 bases between. The CDR3 DNA sequence: TGTGCCAGCAGCTTGGGGGTTCGGGACGGGAGACAAGAGACCCAGTACTTC. Translated: CASSLGVRDGRQETQYF.